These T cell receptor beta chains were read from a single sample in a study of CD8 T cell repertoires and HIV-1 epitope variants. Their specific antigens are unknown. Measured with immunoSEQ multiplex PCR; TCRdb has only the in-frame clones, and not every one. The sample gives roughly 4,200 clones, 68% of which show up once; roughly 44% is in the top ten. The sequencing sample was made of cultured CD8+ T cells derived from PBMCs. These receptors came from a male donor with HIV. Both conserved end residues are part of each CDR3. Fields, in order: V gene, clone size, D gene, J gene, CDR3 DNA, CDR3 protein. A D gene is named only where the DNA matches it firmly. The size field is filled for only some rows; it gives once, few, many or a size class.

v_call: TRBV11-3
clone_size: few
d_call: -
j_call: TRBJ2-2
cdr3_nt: TGTGCCAGCAGCTTTAGAAGGACCGGGGAGCTGTTTTTT
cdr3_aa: CASSFRRTGELFF

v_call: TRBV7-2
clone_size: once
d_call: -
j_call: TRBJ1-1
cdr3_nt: TGTGCCAGCGAGGGGGGGACACTAATGAACACTGAAGCTTTCTTT
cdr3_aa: CASEGGTLMNTEAFF

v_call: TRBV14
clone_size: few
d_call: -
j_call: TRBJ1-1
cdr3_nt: TGTGCCAGCAGCCAAACCATCCGGTGGACTGAAGCTTTCTTT
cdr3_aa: CASSQTIRWTEAFF

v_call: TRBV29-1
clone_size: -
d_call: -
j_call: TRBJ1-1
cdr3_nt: TGCAGCGTTGAAAACCCAGGGCTAAACACTGAAGCTTTCTTT
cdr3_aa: CSVENPGLNTEAFF

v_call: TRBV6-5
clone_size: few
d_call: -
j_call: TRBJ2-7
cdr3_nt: TGTGCCAGCAGTGAAGGAGCAGGTCCCTACGAGCAGTACTTC
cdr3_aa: CASSEGAGPYEQYF

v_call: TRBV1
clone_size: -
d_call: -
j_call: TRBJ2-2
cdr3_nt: TGCACCAGCAGCCAAGGTTCGGGGGGGCAGGACACCGGGGAGCTGTTTTTT
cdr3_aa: CTSSQGSGGQDTGELFF

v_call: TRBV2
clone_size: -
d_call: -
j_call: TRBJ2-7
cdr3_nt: TGTGCCAGCAGCCCTAGCTCCTACGAGCAGTACTTC
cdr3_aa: CASSPSSYEQYF

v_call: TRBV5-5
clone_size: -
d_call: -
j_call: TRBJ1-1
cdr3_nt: TGTGCCAGCAGCTTGGGGTACTCTGAAGCTTTCTTT
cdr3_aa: CASSLGYSEAFF

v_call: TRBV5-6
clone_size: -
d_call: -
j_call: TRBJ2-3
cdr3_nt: TGTGCCAGCAGCTTGGTAGCGCCAGAGACAGATACGCAGTATTTT
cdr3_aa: CASSLVAPETDTQYF

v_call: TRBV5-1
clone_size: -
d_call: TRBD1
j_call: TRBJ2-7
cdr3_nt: TGCGCCAGCAGCTTGGAGACAGGGCGGAACTACGAGCAGTACTTC
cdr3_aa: CASSLETGRNYEQYF

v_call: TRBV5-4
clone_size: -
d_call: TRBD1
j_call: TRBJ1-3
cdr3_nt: TGTGCCAGCAGCTTCCTGGACAGGGGGCCCCCTGGAAACACCATATATTTT
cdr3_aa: CASSFLDRGPPGNTIYF

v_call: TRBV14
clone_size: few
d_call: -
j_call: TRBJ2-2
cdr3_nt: TGTGCCAGCAGGCTAGAAGCGAACACCGGGGAGCTGTTTTTT
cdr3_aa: CASRLEANTGELFF

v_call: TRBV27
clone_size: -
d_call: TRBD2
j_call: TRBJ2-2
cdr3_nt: TGTGCCAGCAGTTTGTCGATAAGCGGGAGTCCGGACACCGGGGAGCTGTTTTTT
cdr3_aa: CASSLSISGSPDTGELFF

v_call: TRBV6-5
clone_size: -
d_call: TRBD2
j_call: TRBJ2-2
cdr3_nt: TGTGCCAGCAGTTCCCGGGCGGGGGAAACCGGGGAGCTGTTTTTT
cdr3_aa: CASSSRAGETGELFF

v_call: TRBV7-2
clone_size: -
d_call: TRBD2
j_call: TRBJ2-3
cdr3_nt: TGTGCCAGCAGCTTAGCAGGACTAGCGACAGATACGCAGTATTTT
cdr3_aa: CASSLAGLATDTQYF

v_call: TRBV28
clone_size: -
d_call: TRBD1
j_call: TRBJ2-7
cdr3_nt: TGTGCCAGCAGTTTACCCCGACTAGGGACAGGGGGTTACGAGCAGTACTTC
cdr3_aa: CASSLPRLGTGGYEQYF

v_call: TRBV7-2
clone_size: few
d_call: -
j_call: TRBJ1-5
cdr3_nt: TGTGCCAGCAGCTCGGAGGGCTATAGCAATCAGCCCCAGCATTTT
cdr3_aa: CASSSEGYSNQPQHF

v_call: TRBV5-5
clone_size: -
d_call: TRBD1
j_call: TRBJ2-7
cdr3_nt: TGTGCCAGCAGCTCATCAGGAATCGGGACAGGGGCCTACGAGCAGTACTTC
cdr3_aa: CASSSSGIGTGAYEQYF

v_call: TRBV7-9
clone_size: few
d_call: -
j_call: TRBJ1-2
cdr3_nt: TGTGCCAGCAGCCACGCCGGAGTGGTTGGGCAAGATGGCTACACCTTC
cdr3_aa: CASSHAGVVGQDGYTF

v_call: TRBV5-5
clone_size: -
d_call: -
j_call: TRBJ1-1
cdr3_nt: TGCGCCAGCAGCCAAGATGTTGGGCAGGGGAACACTGAAGCTTTCTTT
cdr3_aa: CASSQDVGQGNTEAFF

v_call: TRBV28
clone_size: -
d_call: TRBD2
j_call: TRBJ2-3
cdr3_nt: TGTGCCAGCAGTTGGGTTGGGCGGGAGTACAGCACAGATACGCAGTATTTT
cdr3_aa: CASSWVGREYSTDTQYF

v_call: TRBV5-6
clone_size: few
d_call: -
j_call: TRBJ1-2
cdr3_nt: TGTGCCAGCAGCGCGGGTACTTATGGCTACACCTTC
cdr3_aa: CASSAGTYGYTF

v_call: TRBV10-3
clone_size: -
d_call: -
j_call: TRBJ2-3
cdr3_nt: TGTGCCATCAGTGAGTCGAATCCTTTAGGGGGCACAGATACGCAGTATTTT
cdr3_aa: CAISESNPLGGTDTQYF

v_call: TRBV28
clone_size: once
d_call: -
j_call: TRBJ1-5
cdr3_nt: TGTGCCAGCAGTTTAAGCAGGGTGGGCAATCAGCCCCAGCATTTT
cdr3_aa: CASSLSRVGNQPQHF